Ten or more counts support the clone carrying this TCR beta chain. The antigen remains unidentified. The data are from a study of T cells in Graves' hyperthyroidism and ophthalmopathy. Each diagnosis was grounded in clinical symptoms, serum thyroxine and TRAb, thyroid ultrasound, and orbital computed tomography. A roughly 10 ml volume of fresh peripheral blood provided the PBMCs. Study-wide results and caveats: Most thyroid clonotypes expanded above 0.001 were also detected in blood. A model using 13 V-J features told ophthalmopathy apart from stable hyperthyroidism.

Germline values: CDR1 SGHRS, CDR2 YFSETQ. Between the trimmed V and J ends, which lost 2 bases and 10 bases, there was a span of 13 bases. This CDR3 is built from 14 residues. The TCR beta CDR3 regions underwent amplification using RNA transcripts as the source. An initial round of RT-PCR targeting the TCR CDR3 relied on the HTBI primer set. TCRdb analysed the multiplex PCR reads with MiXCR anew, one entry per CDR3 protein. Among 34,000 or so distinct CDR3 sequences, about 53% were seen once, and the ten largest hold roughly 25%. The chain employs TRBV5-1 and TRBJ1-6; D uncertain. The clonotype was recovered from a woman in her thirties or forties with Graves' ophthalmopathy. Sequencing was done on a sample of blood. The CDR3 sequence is CASSFQVGESPLHF. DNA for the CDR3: TGCGCCAGCAGCTTCCAGGTCGGAGAATCACCCCTCCACTTT.